This T cell receptor (beta chain) comes out of a study of spatial heterogeneity in lung cancer (dated by TCRdb to the late 2010s). Background on the whole study: Beta-chain transcripts were consistently detected in greater numbers than alpha-chain transcripts, which likely reflected higher beta-chain transcript abundance. In the raw uncorrected reads, each unique combination of TCR and UMI appeared more than ten times on average. In non-small cell lung cancer, the study quantitatively compared TCR alpha and beta repertoires across several tumor regions, matched nontumor lung, and blood. Nonsynonymous mutation counts, determined by whole-exome sequencing of tumor tissue, were related to TCR repertoire features. Both alpha and beta chains were TCR-sequenced in samples taken at surgery, namely 220 tumor regions, more than 62 matched nontumor lung samples and 45 to 60 PBMC samples. The research as a whole found: Ubiquitous expanded tumor TCRs were found in blood more often at tumor resection than at routine follow-up. Additional single-cell paired TCR alpha and beta sequencing was considered necessary to confirm, at a functional level, the hypothesis that regional TCRs recognize regional mutations.

This clonotype was seen many times. Its specific antigen is unknown. Base-call qualities are not available, and no considerably larger clone is one nucleotide away. According to the study, the label for this sample's time point signals: sample taken at primary tumor resection. Without any cell sorting, TCR sequencing was performed on whole RNA extracted either from tumor and nontumor lung tissue or from cryopreserved PBMC samples. The donors were 60 to 80 patients from the lung TRACERx cohort who had early-stage, untreated non-small cell lung cancer. Only patients with enough RNA available from two or more tumor regions were chosen for TCR sequencing. The library was produced with 5' RACE. The sequencer listed for this sample is NextSeq 500. In the TCR library protocol, a unique molecular identifier was attached to each TCR cDNA molecule so that PCR and sequencing errors could be corrected. As for how the authors treated the data: TCR identification, UMI-based error correction and CDR3 extraction were performed with Decombinator tools. TCRs above a frequency of 2 per 1,000, corresponding to the top 1% of the tumor frequency distribution, were defined as expanded. Each repertoire was subsampled 100 times to 5,000 TCRs, after which Renyi diversity was computed with the R vegan package. To build CDR3 similarity networks, amino acid triplet string-kernel similarity was used, and CDR3s were connected when their pairwise similarity was above 0.82. TCRdb took the public reads, trimmed them with fastp at Q25, ran MiXCR for clone calling and kept in-frame beta chains. Each CDR3 protein appears once, grouped with its most common genes and DNA. The V and J calls and clone size come from TCRdb's table, not from the authors' own analysis. Across this sample there are about 90,000 distinct CDR3 sequences, with about 9.4% seen only once. Less than 8.5% of the sample is in the top ten clones.

The sample here was PBMCs, taken at surgery. This TCR was sampled from a male donor with early-stage non-small cell lung cancer.

The DNA sequence is TGTGCCAGCAGCCAGACGGAAGCCGGCGGCTACACCTTC. It translates to CASSQTEAGGYTF. The rearrangement joined TRBV6-6 to TRBJ1-2, with the identity of the D gene unclear. V sheds 6 bases and J sheds 8 bases, leaving 16 bases between their ends. The CDR3 measures 13 amino acids from cysteine to phenylalanine. The sequence is cut down to CDR3 DNA, 39 bases in frame from base 1. For CDR1 and CDR2, the germline V gene (reference sequence) lists MNHNY and SVGAGI.